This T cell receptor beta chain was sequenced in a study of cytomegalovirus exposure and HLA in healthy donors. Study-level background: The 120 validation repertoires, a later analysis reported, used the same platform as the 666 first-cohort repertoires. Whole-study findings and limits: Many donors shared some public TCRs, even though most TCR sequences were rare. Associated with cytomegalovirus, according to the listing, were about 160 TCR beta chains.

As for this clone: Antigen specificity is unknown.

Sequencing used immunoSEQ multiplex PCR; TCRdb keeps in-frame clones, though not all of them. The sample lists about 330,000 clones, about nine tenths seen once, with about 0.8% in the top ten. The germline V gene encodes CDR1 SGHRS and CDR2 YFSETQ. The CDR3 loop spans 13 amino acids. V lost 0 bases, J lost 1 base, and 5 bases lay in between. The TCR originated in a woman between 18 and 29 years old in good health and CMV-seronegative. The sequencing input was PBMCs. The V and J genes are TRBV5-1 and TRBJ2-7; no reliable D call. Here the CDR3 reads CASSLGVSYEQYF. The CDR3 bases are TGCGCCAGCAGCTTGGGCGTTTCCTACGAGCAGTACTTC.